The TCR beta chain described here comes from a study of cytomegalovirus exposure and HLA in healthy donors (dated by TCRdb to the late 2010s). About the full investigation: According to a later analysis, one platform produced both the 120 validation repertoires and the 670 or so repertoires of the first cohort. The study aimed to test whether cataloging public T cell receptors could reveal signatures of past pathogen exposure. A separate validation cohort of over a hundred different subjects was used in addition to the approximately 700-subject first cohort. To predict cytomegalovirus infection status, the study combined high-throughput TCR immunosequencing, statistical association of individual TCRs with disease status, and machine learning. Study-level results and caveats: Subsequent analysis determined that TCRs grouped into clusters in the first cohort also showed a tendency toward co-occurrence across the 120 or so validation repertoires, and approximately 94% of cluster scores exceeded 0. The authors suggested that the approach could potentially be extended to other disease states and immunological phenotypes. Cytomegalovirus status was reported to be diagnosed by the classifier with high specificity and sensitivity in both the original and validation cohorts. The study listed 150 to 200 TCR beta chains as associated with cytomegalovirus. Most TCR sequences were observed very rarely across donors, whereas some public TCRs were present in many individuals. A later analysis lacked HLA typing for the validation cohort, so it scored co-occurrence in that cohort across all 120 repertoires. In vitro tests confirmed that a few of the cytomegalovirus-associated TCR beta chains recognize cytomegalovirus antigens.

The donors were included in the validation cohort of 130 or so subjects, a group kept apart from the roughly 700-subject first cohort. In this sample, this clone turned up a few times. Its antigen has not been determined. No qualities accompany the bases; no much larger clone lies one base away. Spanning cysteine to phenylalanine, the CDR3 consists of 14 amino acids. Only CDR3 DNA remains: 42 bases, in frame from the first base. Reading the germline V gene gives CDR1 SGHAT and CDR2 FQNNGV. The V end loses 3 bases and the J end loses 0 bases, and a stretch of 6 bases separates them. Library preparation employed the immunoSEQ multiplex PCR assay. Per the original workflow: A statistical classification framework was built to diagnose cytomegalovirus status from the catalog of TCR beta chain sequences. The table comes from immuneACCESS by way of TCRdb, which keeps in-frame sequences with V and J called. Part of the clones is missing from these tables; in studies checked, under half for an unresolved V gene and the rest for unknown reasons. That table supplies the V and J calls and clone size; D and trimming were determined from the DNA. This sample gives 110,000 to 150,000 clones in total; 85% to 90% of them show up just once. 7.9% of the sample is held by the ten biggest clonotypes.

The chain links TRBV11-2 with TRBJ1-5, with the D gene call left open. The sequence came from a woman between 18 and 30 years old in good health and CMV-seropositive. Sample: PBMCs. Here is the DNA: TGTGCCAGCAGCTTCCAAAATAGCAATCAGCCCCAGCATTTT. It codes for CASSFQNSNQPQHF. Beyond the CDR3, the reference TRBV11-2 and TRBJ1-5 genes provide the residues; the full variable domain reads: EAGVAQSPRYKIIEKRQSVAFWCNPISGHATLYWYQQILGQGPKLLIQFQNNGVVDDSQLPKDRFSAERLKGVDSTLKIQPAKLEDSAVYLCASSFQNSNQPQHFGDGTRLSIL.